This T cell receptor beta chain was sequenced in a study of T cell clonality in common variable immunodeficiency. Overall study results and limits: CVID patient heterogeneity limited repertoire-clinical complication correlations. Compared with healthy controls, CVID subjects showed increased TCRbeta clonality, mostly in about a third. CVID subjects shared fewer TCRbeta clones than healthy controls did. In common variable immunodeficiency, TCR beta chains reportedly carried fewer deletions and N-nucleotide insertions.

This clone was observed many times. The target antigen is unknown. The sequenced fragment ends 3 residues before the CDR3 boundary, so the rest is inferred from the germline J gene. The CDR3 is 13 residues long. The ends were cut back, 5 bases at V and 7 bases at J, with 13 bases in the middle. Germline V gene lookup returns CDR1 SGHNT and CDR2 YENEEA. Clones were sequenced by immunoSEQ multiplex PCR, and TCRdb holds only the in-frame ones, with some missing. Singletons are absent from the sample, which has approximately 34,000 clones. The chain is built from TRBV11-3 and TRBJ2-3; possibly TRBD1 for D (6 bases). Sequenced material: peripheral blood mononuclear cells. The receptor's source is a person aged 18 to 70 in good health. The sequenced CDR3 bases are TGTGCCAGCAGCCCATCCAGGGGATATACG. Translating gives CASSPSRGYT. The complete CDR3 protein is CASSPSRGYTQYF. Full variable domain (rest looked up from reference TRBV11-3 and TRBJ2-3): EAGVVQSPRYKIIEKKQPVAFWCNPISGHNTLYWYLQNLGQGPELLIRYENEEAVDDSQLPKDRFSAERLKGVDSTLKIQPAELGDSAVYLCASSPSRGYTQYFGPGTRLTVL.